This T cell receptor beta chain was recorded in a study of OX40 agonist ivuxolimab in advanced cancers. Study background: Antecedent anti-PD-1, anti-PD-L1 or anti-CTLA-4 therapy was permissible, with 40% having received some. Findings and limits, study-wide: Nonresponders included some who also had low normalized T-cell clonal expansion. Within 6 weeks, CD4+ and CD8+ blood T cells expanded clonally at 0.1 to 3.0 mg/kg.

Clones were read by immunoSEQ multiplex PCR, and TCRdb kept only the in-frame ones, dropping some. Here the sample spans 98,000 or so clones, 91% being singletons. Comment on this clone: The antigen remains unidentified.

The source is an adult with an advanced solid tumor such as melanoma, head and neck, liver or kidney cancer. Sample: CD4+ or CD8+ T cells sorted from blood, taken in a trial of the OX40 agonist ivuxolimab.

The CDR3 DNA reads as TGTGCCAGCAGCAGAAAGGTTGTCGGGGAGCTGTTTTTT. Amino acid sequence: CASSRKVVGELFF. The chain carries TRBV13 and TRBJ2-2; D gene ambiguous. Trimming stripped 5 bases from V and 7 bases from J, with 11 bases between. The germline gives CDR1 PRHDT, CDR2 FYEKMQ (reference sequence). The length of the CDR3 is 13 residues.